The clone carrying this T cell receptor (beta chain) was recorded many times. No antigen is known for it. TCRdb called the 5' RACE reads again in MiXCR, with one record for every CDR3 protein. The sample includes roughly 80,000 distinct CDR3 sequences, approximately 10% of them seen just once. The sample originates from a study of neurological immune-mediated disorders. Study results and limitations: The absence of any CDR3 amino acid sequence shared by expanded clones across subjects suggests that repertoires were private in all groups.

This CDR3 spans 15 amino acids. Germline CDR1 reads DFQATT; CDR2 reads SNEGSKA (reference sequence). V was trimmed by 5 bases and J by 0 bases, leaving 11 bases between them. This clonotype was sampled from a man between 45 and 60 years old in good health. Sequenced material: PBMCs. This chain links TRBV20-1 with TRBJ1-6; D unclear. CDR3 residues: CSAPWSSSYNSPLHF. In DNA form, the CDR3 reads TGCAGTGCTCCTTGGAGCAGCTCCTATAATTCACCCCTCCACTTT.